These 17 T cell receptor beta chains originate from one sample sequenced in a study of blood T cell repertoires in COVID-19. The method was immunoSEQ multiplex PCR; TCRdb's version includes in-frame clones alone and lacks a portion of them. The table records 300,000 to 500,000 clones, approximately 87% of them present only once. The sample was PBMCs or T cells enriched from blood (not recorded which). These receptor sequences come from a woman under 40 with acute COVID-19.

This CDR3 reads CASKESPLLSEQYF. Written as DNA, the CDR3 is TGTGCCAGCAAAGAAAGCCCTCTACTAAGCGAGCAGTACTTC. V and J are TRBV6-5 and TRBJ2-7; no clear D. CDR3 length: 14 residues. Trimming left V 7 bases short and J 6 bases short, with 19 bases between. The germline V gene has CDR1 MNHEY and CDR2 SVGAGI.

The chain carries TRBV5-1 and TRBJ2-7; maybe TRBD2 (5 bases). V was clipped by 6 bases and J by 3 bases, with 19 bases between them. The length of the CDR3 is 15 residues. The V gene's germline CDR1 is SGHRS and CDR2 YFSETQ. The CDR3 nucleotides read TGCGCCAGCACAGGCAGCGGCAAAACAAACTACGAGCAGTACTTC. Protein product: CASTGSGKTNYEQYF.

This chain links TRBV19 with TRBJ1-2, with 8 bases lining up with TRBD1. V shed 3 bases and J 4 bases; nucleotides not matched to a gene: 10. This CDR3 comprises 16 residues. In germline, CDR1 is LNHDA, CDR2 SQIVND (reference sequence). The CDR3 nucleotides read TGTGCCAGTAGTATCCCCGGGACAGGTCTTGGCTATGGCTACACCTTC. It specifies CASSIPGTGLGYGYTF.

The chain links TRBV6-2 or TRBV6-3 to TRBJ2-7; D is undetermined. V lost 2 bases, J lost 3 bases, and 11 bases lay in between. The CDR3 is 14 residues long. Germline V gene sequence: CDR1 MNHEY, CDR2 SVGEGT. This CDR3 is CASSYDTTFYEQYF. CDR3 in DNA: TGTGCCAGCAGTTACGACACCACATTCTACGAGCAGTACTTC.

This sequence joins TRBV7-2 and TRBJ2-7, with 11 bases lining up with TRBD2. Germline values: CDR1 SGHTA, CDR2 FQGNSA. CDR3 size: 17 residues. Losses at the gene ends were 4 bases for V and 5 bases for J; bases not matched to a gene: 13. CDR3 loop: CASSSISGLAASHEQYF. In DNA form, the CDR3 reads TGTGCCAGCAGCTCAATTTCGGGACTAGCGGCTTCCCACGAGCAGTACTTC.

This chain links TRBV5-1 with TRBJ1-1, with D perhaps TRBD1 (5 bases). CDR3 length: 15 residues. Germline V gives CDR1 SGHRS, CDR2 YFSETQ. V lost 0 bases and J lost 5, with 14 bases in between. CDR3 nucleotide sequence: TGCGCCAGCAGCTTGGTCGGGCAGGGAGGGACTGAAGCTTTCTTT. Translated, it gives CASSLVGQGGTEAFF.

This clone was recorded only once. The chain couples TRBV6-6 to TRBJ1-5, with a tentative D call TRBD1 (5 bases). The CDR3 loop spans 15 amino acids. Between the trimmed V and J ends, which lost 6 bases and 5 bases, there was a span of 17 bases. Germline-derived CDR1 and CDR2 are MNHNY and SVGAGI (reference sequence). The DNA of the CDR3 is TGTGCCAGCAGCCCCAGGCAGGGAACGGATCAGCCCCAGCATTTT. Protein sequence: CASSPRQGTDQPQHF.

CDR3 sequence: CASSEALLWGYTF. As DNA, the CDR3 is TGTGCCAGCAGTGAAGCGCTTCTATGGGGCTACACCTTC. The rearrangement uses TRBV6-1 and TRBJ1-2; no clear D gene. This CDR3 has 13 amino acids. Looked up from germline, CDR1 is MNHNS and CDR2 is SASEGT. V was cut by 0 bases and J by 8 bases, with 10 bases left in between.

The chain combines TRBV5-1 with TRBJ2-2; weak D call: TRBD1 (5 bases). This CDR3 is 17 amino acids long. With 5 bases removed from V and 1 base from J, the gap between germline ends came to 18 bases. Germline lookup yields CDR1 SGHRS and CDR2 YFSETQ. The CDR3 here is CASSFQPTEWNTGELFF. The CDR3 bases are TGCGCCAGCAGTTTCCAACCGACAGAGTGGAACACCGGGGAGCTGTTTTTT.

The V call is TRBV24-1, the J call TRBJ2-4; TRBD2 might be the D (5 bases). V lost 3 bases to trimming and J lost 9 bases, with 14 bases between them. The germline V gene has CDR1 KGHDR and CDR2 SFDVKD. This CDR3 has 14 amino acids. CDR3 protein: CATSDRGVQSIQYF. The CDR3 nucleotides are TGTGCCACCAGTGATCGGGGTGTGCAAAGCATTCAGTACTTC.

The chain employs TRBV7-9 and TRBJ2-1; TRBD2 agrees at 15 bases. V lost 0 bases and J lost 8; bases outside the gene matches: 5. CDR3 size: 17 residues. Germline V lookup: CDR1 SEHNR, CDR2 FQNEAQ (reference sequence). CDR3 residues: CASSLAGTSGGYDEQFF. CDR3 coding DNA: TGTGCCAGCAGCTTAGCTGGGACTAGCGGGGGGTATGATGAGCAGTTCTTC.

This clone has only a few counts. This rearrangement joins TRBV11-3 to TRBJ1-1; D might be TRBD1 (6 bases). Germline V gene data show CDR1 as SGHNT and CDR2 as YENEEA. V dropped 2 bases and J dropped 3 bases, with 16 bases sitting between them. The CDR3 spans 16 residues. In DNA, the CDR3 is TGTGCCAGCAGCTTATACCCCGGGACACGGGACACTGAAGCTTTCTTT. Translating it yields CASSLYPGTRDTEAFF.

The sample holds a few counts of this clone. The chain combines TRBV9 with TRBJ1-1, with a tentative D call TRBD1 (5 bases). CDR1 and CDR2 (germline): SGDLS, YYNGEE. Trimming shortened V by 4 bases and J by 0 bases, and 7 bases separated the two germline ends. The CDR3 has 13 amino acids. The CDR3 here is CASSPRVNTEAFF. For the CDR3, the DNA is TGTGCCAGCAGCCCCAGGGTGAACACTGAAGCTTTCTTT.

The chain carries TRBV5-1 and TRBJ1-1, with D possibly matching TRBD1 (5 bases). The germline V gene has CDR1 SGHRS and CDR2 YFSETQ. This CDR3 comprises 13 residues. Trimming took off 1 base at V and 5 bases at J, with 9 bases between the two ends. DNA of the CDR3: TGCGCCAGCAGCTTGAGCAGACAGACTGAAGCTTTCTTT. Amino acids: CASSLSRQTEAFF.

The rearrangement links TRBV4-3 to TRBJ1-2, with 9 bases matching TRBD1. There are 15 residues in the CDR3. With V trimmed by 2 bases and J by 8 bases, 9 bases remained unmatched. Germline V gene lookup returns CDR1 LGHNA and CDR2 YSLEER. The CDR3 bases are TGCGCCAGCAGCCAAACCGGGACAGGGCTTTCGGGCTACACCTTC. Translating it yields CASSQTGTGLSGYTF.

This clone turned up a few times. The gene calls are TRBV29-1 and TRBJ2-1; 14 bases align to TRBD2. CDR3 length: 17 residues. J lost 2 bases, V lost 6 bases, and 9 bases had no gene match. Per germline, CDR1 SQVTM and CDR2 ANQGSEA. Here the CDR3 DNA reads TGCAGCGTCGCATGGACTAGCGGGGGGCCAGCCTACAATGAGCAGTTCTTC. This sequence encodes CSVAWTSGGPAYNEQFF.

The V and J genes are TRBV2 and TRBJ2-1; 8 bases match TRBD1. The CDR3 covers 13 residues. Per the germline V gene, CDR1 is SNHLY and CDR2 is FYNNEI. J lost 6 bases, V lost 6 bases, and 4 bases had no gene match. The CDR3 loop is CASSLDRANEQFF. The CDR3 DNA reads as TGTGCCAGCAGCCTGGACAGGGCCAATGAGCAGTTCTTC.